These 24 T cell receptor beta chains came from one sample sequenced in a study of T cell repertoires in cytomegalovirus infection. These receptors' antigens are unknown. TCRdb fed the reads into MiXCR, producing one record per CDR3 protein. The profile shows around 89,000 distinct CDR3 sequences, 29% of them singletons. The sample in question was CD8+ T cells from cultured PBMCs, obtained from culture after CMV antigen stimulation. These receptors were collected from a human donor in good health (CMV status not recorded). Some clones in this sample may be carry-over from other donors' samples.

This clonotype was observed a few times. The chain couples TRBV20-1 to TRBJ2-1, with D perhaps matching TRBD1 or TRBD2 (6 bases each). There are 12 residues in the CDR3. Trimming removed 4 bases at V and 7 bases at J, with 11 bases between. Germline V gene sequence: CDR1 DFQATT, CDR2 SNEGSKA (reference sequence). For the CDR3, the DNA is TGCAGTGCTATTGAGGGGGGAAATGAGCAGTTCTTC. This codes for CSAIEGGNEQFF.

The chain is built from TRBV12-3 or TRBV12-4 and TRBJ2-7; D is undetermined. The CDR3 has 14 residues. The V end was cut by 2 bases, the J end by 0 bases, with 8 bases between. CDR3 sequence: CASSLWAASYEQYF. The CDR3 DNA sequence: TGTGCCAGCAGTTTATGGGCGGCCTCCTACGAGCAGTACTTC.

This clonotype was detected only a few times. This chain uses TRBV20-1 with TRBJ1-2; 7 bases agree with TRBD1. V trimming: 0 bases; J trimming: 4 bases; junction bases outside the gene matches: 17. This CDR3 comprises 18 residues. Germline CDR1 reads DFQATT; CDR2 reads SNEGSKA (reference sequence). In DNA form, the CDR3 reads TGCAGTGCTAGAGATCCGGGTGTGACAGGGACAATAGGCTATGGCTACACCTTC. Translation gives CSARDPGVTGTIGYGYTF.

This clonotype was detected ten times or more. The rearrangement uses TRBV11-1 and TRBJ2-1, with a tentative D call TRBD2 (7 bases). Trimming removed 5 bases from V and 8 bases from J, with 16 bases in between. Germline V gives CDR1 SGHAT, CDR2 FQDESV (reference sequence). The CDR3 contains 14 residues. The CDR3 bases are TGTGCCAGCAGCCCGAGGGGGGGCTCGGATGAGCAGTTCTTC. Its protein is CASSPRGGSDEQFF.

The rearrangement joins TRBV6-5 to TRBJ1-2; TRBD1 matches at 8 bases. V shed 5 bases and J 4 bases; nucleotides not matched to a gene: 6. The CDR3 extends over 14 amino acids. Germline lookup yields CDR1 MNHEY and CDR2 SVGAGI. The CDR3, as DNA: TGTGCCAGCAGTGGACAGGGAAGGGCCTATGGCTACACCTTC. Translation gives CASSGQGRAYGYTF.

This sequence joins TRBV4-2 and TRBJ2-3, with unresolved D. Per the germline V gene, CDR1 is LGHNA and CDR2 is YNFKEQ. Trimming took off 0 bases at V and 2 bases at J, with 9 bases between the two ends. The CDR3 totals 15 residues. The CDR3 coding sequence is TGTGCCAGCAGCCAAGAGGGCTACTACACAGATACGCAGTATTTT. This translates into CASSQEGYYTDTQYF.

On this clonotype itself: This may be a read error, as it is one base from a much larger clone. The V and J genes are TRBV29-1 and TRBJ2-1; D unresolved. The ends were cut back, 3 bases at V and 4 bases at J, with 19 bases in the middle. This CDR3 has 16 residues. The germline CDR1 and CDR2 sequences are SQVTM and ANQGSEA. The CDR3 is CSVDGVTWQRYNEQFF. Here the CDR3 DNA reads TGCAGCGTTGATGGTGTTACATGGCAGCGTTACAATGAGCAGTTCTTC.

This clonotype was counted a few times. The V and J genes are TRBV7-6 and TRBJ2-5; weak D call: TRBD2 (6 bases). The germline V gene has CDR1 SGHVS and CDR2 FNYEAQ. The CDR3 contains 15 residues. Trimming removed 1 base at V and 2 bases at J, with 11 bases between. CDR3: CASSLGSGPQETQYF. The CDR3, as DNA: TGTGCCAGCAGCTTAGGGAGCGGGCCTCAAGAGACCCAGTACTTC.

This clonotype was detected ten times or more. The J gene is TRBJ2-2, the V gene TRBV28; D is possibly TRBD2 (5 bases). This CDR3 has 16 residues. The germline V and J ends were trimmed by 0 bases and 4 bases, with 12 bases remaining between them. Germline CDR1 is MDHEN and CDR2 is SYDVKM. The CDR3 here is CASSLWQEEGTGELFF. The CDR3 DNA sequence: TGTGCCAGCAGTTTATGGCAGGAAGAGGGCACCGGGGAGCTGTTTTTT.

CDR3 in amino acids: CAPSRSFREQYF. The CDR3 DNA follows: TGTGCCCCTTCCCGGTCGTTTCGAGAGCAGTACTTC. V usage is TRBV24-1 and J usage is TRBJ2-7; D gene ambiguous. CDR1 KGHDR and CDR2 SFDVKD come from the germline V gene. The CDR3 runs to 12 residues. Trimming pared 12 bases from V and 7 bases from J, leaving 18 bases between.

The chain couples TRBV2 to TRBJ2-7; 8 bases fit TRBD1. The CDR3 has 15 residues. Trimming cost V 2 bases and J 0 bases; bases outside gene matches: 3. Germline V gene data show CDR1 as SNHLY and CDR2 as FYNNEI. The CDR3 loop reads CASSERTGSSYEQYF. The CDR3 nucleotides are TGTGCCAGCAGTGAACGGACAGGGAGCTCCTACGAGCAGTACTTC.

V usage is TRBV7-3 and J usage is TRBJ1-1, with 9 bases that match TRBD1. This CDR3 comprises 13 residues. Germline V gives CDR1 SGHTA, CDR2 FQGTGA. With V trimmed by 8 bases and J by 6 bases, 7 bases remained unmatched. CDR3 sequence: CASGPDRGPEAFF. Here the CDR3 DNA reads TGTGCCAGCGGACCGGACAGGGGCCCTGAAGCTTTCTTT.

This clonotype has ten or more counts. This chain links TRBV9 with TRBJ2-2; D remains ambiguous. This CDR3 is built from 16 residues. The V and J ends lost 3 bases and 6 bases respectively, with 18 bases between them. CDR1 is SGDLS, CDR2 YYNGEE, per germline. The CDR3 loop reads CASSGGAREWAGELFF. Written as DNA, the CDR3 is TGTGCCAGCAGCGGAGGTGCAAGGGAATGGGCCGGGGAGCTGTTTTTT.

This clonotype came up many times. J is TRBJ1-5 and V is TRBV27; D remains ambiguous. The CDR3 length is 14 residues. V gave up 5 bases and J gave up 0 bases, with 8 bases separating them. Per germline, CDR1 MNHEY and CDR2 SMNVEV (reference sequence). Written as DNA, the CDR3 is TGTGCCAGCAGTCTGTCTAATAGCAATCAGCCCCAGCATTTT. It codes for CASSLSNSNQPQHF.

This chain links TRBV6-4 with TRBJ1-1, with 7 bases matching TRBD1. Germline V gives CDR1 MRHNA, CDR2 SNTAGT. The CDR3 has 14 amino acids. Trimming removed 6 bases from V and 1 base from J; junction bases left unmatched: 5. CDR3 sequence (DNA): TGTGCCAGCAGGGCCGGACAGGCGAACACTGAAGCTTTCTTT. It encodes CASRAGQANTEAFF.

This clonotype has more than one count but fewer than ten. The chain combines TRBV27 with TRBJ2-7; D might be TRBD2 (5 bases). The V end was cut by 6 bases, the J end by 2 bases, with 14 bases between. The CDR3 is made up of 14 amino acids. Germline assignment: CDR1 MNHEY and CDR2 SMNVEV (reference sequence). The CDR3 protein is CASSVGSVPYEQYF. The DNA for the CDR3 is TGTGCCAGCAGCGTGGGGAGTGTTCCCTACGAGCAGTACTTC.

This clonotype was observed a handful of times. The CDR3 nucleotides read TGTGCCAGCTCGGGAAAACTGTTTTTT. Amino acid sequence: CASSGKLFF. The rearrangement uses TRBV7-3 and TRBJ1-4; D is uncertain. Germline CDR1 SGHTA, CDR2 FQGTGA. V lost 8 bases and J lost 10, with 5 bases in between. This CDR3 has 9 residues.

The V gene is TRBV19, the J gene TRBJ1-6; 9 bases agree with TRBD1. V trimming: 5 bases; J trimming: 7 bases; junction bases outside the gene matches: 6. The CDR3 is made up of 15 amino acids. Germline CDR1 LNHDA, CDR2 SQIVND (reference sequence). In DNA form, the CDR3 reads TGTGCCAGTAGTTGGCCGGGGACAGGGAATTCACCCCTCCACTTT. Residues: CASSWPGTGNSPLHF.

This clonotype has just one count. Here the CDR3 DNA reads TGTGCCAGTAGCCTGCTCGGGCTGAACACTGAAGCTTTCTTT. Protein sequence: CASSLLGLNTEAFF. J is TRBJ1-1 and V is TRBV19, with D unclear. CDR1 is LNHDA, CDR2 SQIVND, per germline (reference sequence). Trimming left V 6 bases short and J 0 bases short, with 11 bases between. CDR3 size: 14 residues.

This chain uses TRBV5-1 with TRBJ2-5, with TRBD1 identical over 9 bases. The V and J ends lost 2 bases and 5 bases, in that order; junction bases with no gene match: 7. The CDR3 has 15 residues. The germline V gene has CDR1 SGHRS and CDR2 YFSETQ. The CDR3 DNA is TGCGCCAGCAGCTTTGAACAGGGGGCGCGGGAGACCCAGTACTTC. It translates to CASSFEQGARETQYF.

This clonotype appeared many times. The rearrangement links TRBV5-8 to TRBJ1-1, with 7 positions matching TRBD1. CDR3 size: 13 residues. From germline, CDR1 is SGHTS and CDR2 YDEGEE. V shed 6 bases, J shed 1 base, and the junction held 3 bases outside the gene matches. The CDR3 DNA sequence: TGTGCCAGCACAGGGGGGAGGAACACTGAAGCTTTCTTT. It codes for CASTGGRNTEAFF.

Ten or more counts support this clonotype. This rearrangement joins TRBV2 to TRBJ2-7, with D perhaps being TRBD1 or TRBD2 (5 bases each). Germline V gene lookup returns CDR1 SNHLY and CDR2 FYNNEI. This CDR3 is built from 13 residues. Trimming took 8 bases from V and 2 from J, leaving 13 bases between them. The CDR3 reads CASWDGFTYEQYF. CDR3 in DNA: TGTGCCAGCTGGGACGGCTTCACCTACGAGCAGTACTTC.

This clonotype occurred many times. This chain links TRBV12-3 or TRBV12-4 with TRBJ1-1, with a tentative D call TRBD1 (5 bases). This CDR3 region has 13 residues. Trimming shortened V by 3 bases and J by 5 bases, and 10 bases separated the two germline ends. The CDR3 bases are TGTGCCAGCAGTTTCTCAAGGGGAACTGAAGCTTTCTTT. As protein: CASSFSRGTEAFF.

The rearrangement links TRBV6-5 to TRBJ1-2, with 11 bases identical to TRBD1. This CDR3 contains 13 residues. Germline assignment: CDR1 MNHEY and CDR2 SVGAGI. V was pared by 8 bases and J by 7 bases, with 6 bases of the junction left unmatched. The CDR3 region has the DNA TGTGCCAGCCGCTGGACAGGGGGCGTTGGCTACACCTTC. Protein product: CASRWTGGVGYTF.